A single sample gave rise to the 28 T cell receptor beta chains below, sequenced in a study of regulatory T cells in long-lasting Graves disease. The TCR beta library used iRepertoire HTBI primers with Arm-PCR amplification of CDR3. One entry per CDR3 protein, called by TCRdb with MiXCR from the multiplex PCR reads. The data hold about 240,000 distinct CDR3 sequences, with 20% to 25% observed a single time. The time point was: newly diagnosed GD, antithyroid drugs for less than 3 months. PBMCs were the source of the RNA used for TCR sequencing. The sample in question was peripheral blood mononuclear cells (PBMCs), obtained at new diagnosis, from a patient treated with antithyroid drugs. These receptors all stem from a female donor with Graves disease.

This clonotype has ten or more counts. A much larger clone lies a single base off, so this may be a read error. The chain carries TRBV2 and TRBJ2-3; 7 bases line up with TRBD1. CDR3 length equals 14 residues. V gave up 5 bases and J gave up 7 bases; unmatched junction bases: 9. The germline gives CDR1 SNHLY, CDR2 FYNNEI. CDR3 in amino acids: CASSRQGVSNTQYF. Here the CDR3 DNA reads TGTGCCAGCAGTAGGCAGGGGGTGTCAAATACGCAGTATTTT.

This clonotype was seen at least ten times. J is TRBJ2-7 and V is TRBV11-2; D perhaps matches TRBD2 (6 bases). Germline CDR1 and CDR2: SGHAT and FQNNGV. The V end lost 5 bases, the J end lost 4 bases, and 21 bases lay between the germline ends. This CDR3 has 16 amino acids. For the CDR3, the DNA is TGTGCCAGCAGCAATCGTGATAGCGGTATTAATTACGAGCAGTACTTC. It codes for CASSNRDSGINYEQYF. The full variable domain, rest sourced from reference TRBV11-2 and TRBJ2-7, is EAGVAQSPRYKIIEKRQSVAFWCNPISGHATLYWYQQILGQGPKLLIQFQNNGVVDDSQLPKDRFSAERLKGVDSTLKIQPAKLEDSAVYLCASSNRDSGINYEQYFGPGTRLTVT.

The chain has TRBV24-1 and TRBJ2-1, with 9 bases lining up with TRBD1. The CDR3 has 16 residues. Germline assignment: CDR1 KGHDR and CDR2 SFDVKD. The V segment lost 5 bases and the J segment 5 bases; nucleotides outside the gene matches: 9. The CDR3 DNA is TGTGCCACCAGTGCCGCCAAGGGGACAGGGAACAATGAGCAGTTCTTC. Its protein product is CATSAAKGTGNNEQFF.

The genes are TRBV6-2 or TRBV6-3 and TRBJ1-1; 7 bases align to TRBD1. J lost 6 bases, V lost 6 bases, and 10 bases had no gene match. The germline gives CDR1 MNHEY, CDR2 SVGEGT. This CDR3 has 14 residues. CDR3 sequence reads: CASSQAEGAPEAFF. In nucleotides, the CDR3 is TGTGCCAGCAGCCAAGCGGAGGGGGCTCCTGAAGCTTTCTTT.

The CDR3 nucleotides read TGTGCCAGCAGCCAAACTTACAGGACCGCTCTCTATGGCTACACCTTC. Translation gives CASSQTYRTALYGYTF. The gene calls are TRBV28 and TRBJ1-2; D possibly corresponds to TRBD1 (5 bases). The CDR3 covers 16 residues. Germline assignment: CDR1 MDHEN and CDR2 SYDVKM. Trimming left V 6 bases short and J 4 bases short, with 21 bases between.

In this sample, this clonotype turned up many times. The junction shows a germline mismatch at one end, possibly a read error. The chain employs TRBV6-2 or TRBV6-3 and TRBJ1-5, with TRBD1 as a possible D gene (5 bases). The CDR3 runs to 13 residues. CDR1 and CDR2 (germline): MNHEY, SVGEGT. The CDR3: CASGDGSNQPQHF. Written as DNA, the CDR3 is TGTGCCAGCGGGGACGGGAGCAATCAGCCCCAACATTTT.

As regards this clonotype: This likely traces to a read error, being one base from a far larger clone. V usage is TRBV6-8 and J usage is TRBJ2-1; 8 bases map to TRBD1. The CDR3 has 14 amino acids. CDR1 is MNHGY, CDR2 SAAAGT, per germline. The CDR3 loop reads CASSEQGDCNEQFF. The CDR3 DNA sequence: TGCGCCAGCAGTGAACAGGGGGACTGCAATGAGCAGTTCTTC.

This clonotype was recorded many times. The chain combines TRBV7-9 with TRBJ2-7; D tentatively fits TRBD1 or TRBD2 (6 bases each). Trimming stripped 5 bases from V and 2 bases from J, with 19 bases between. Germline loops: CDR1 SEHNR, CDR2 FQNEAQ (reference sequence). The length of the CDR3 is 16 residues. The CDR3 DNA sequence: TGTGCCAGCAGCCTCTCTGGTCCTCGGGGGCCCTACGAGCAGTACTTC. As protein: CASSLSGPRGPYEQYF.

In its sample, this clonotype was seen many times. The chain links TRBV10-2 to TRBJ2-5; D is perhaps TRBD1 or TRBD2 (5 bases each). Germline V gene lookup returns CDR1 WSHSY and CDR2 SAAADI. Trimming cost V 10 bases and J 5 bases, with 23 bases left between them. The CDR3 loop spans 15 amino acids. The CDR3 region has the DNA TGCGCCACCCAACCCCCGGCTAGCTCAGGGGAGACCCAGTACTTC. It encodes CATQPPASSGETQYF.

This clonotype has only a few counts. The chain couples TRBV6-1 to TRBJ2-1; weak D call: TRBD1 (7 bases). The CDR3 contains 15 residues. V was clipped by 5 bases and J by 2 bases, with 13 bases between them. Germline V gene sequence: CDR1 MNHNS, CDR2 SASEGT. The CDR3 loop is CASSHGGGPYNEQFF. The CDR3 DNA is TGTGCCAGCAGTCACGGAGGGGGCCCCTACAATGAGCAGTTCTTC.

The chain recombines TRBV24-1 with TRBJ2-1, with D possibly being TRBD1 or TRBD2 (6 bases each). Germline V gene sequence: CDR1 KGHDR, CDR2 SFDVKD. The CDR3 spans 14 residues. Trimming left V 9 bases short and J 3 bases short, with 14 bases between. The CDR3: CATGAGQFYNEQFF. The CDR3 DNA reads TGTGCCACCGGGGCGGGACAATTCTACAATGAGCAGTTCTTC.

The J gene is TRBJ1-4, the V gene TRBV7-8; 8 nucleotides agree with TRBD1. The V segment lost 3 bases and the J segment 8 bases; nucleotides outside the gene matches: 11. CDR1 and CDR2 (germline): SGHVS, FQNEAQ. The CDR3 has 16 residues. The CDR3 sequence is CASSFGGTGWKEKLFF. The DNA for the CDR3 is TGTGCCAGCAGCTTTGGGGGGACAGGTTGGAAAGAAAAACTGTTTTTT.

This clonotype was found many times. The chain has TRBV10-3 and TRBJ2-3; tentatively, D is TRBD1 or TRBD2 (5 bases each). Per germline, CDR1 ENHRY and CDR2 SYGVKD. V lost 6 bases and J 0 bases, leaving 13 bases between the germline ends. The CDR3 is 15 amino acids. CDR3 loop: CAIRRDGSSTDTQYF. The CDR3 DNA sequence: TGTGCCATCAGGAGGGACGGCTCTAGCACAGATACGCAGTATTTT.

The chain has TRBV14 and TRBJ2-7, with TRBD1 as a possible D gene (6 bases). The CDR3 covers 12 residues. V was pared by 4 bases and J by 5 bases, with 9 bases between. CDR1 SGHDN and CDR2 FVKESK come from the germline V gene. The CDR3 sequence: CASSRDNHEQYF. CDR3 nucleotide sequence: TGTGCCAGCAGCCGGGACAACCACGAGCAGTACTTC.

The sample holds many counts of this clonotype. The rearrangement uses TRBV7-6 and TRBJ2-1; D is perhaps TRBD1 (5 bases). Trimming pared 8 bases from V and 10 bases from J, leaving 21 bases between. The CDR3 runs 14 residues. Per the germline V gene, CDR1 is SGHVS and CDR2 is FNYEAQ. The CDR3 coding sequence is TGTGCCAGCTCGCAGGGTGAGGCGCGGAGCGAGCAGTTCTTC. Protein sequence: CASSQGEARSEQFF.

The chain couples TRBV19 to TRBJ1-5; the match to TRBD1 covers 10 bases. Germline CDR1 is LNHDA and CDR2 is SQIVND (reference sequence). The CDR3 is 13 residues long. V lost 9 bases, J lost 5 bases, and 4 bases stayed unmatched. The CDR3 DNA sequence: TGTGCCAGCACTGGACAGGGGGATCAGCCCCAGCATTTT. Its protein product is CASTGQGDQPQHF.

The chain recombines TRBV7-8 with TRBJ2-3; no definite D call. The CDR3 spans 17 residues. Germline V gives CDR1 SGHVS, CDR2 FQNEAQ. V lost 1 base and J 2 bases, leaving 16 bases between the germline ends. In DNA, the CDR3 is TGTGCCAGCAGCTTAGGTTCGGGCGCAACCTACACAGATACGCAGTATTTT. Amino acid sequence: CASSLGSGATYTDTQYF.

This clonotype appeared many times. This chain links TRBV29-1 with TRBJ1-4; 9 bases agree with TRBD1. Germline values: CDR1 SQVTM, CDR2 ANQGSEA. The CDR3 length is 14 residues. V lost 6 bases to trimming and J lost 8 bases; unmatched junction nucleotides: 10. Here the CDR3 DNA reads TGCAGCGTAGGGGACAGGGCAGGTATCGAAAAACTGTTTTTT. This translates into CSVGDRAGIEKLFF.

The chain has TRBV19 and TRBJ2-2, with a tentative D call TRBD1 (5 bases). Germline V gene lookup returns CDR1 LNHDA and CDR2 SQIVND (reference sequence). CDR3 length: 13 residues. Trimming removed 5 bases from V and 7 bases from J, with 11 bases in between. CDR3 amino acids: CASSVQGNGELFF. The CDR3, as DNA: TGTGCCAGTAGTGTGCAGGGTAACGGGGAGCTGTTTTTT.

The V and J genes are TRBV2 and TRBJ2-3; 8 bases are a match to TRBD2. V trimming: 6 bases; J trimming: 1 base; junction bases outside the gene matches: 6. This CDR3 has 15 residues. Germline lookup yields CDR1 SNHLY and CDR2 FYNNEI. CDR3 nucleotides: TGTGCCAGCAGAACACCAGCGGGGGGCACAGATACGCAGTATTTT. This encodes CASRTPAGGTDTQYF. Full variable domain (remainder filled in from reference TRBV2 and TRBJ2-3): EPEVTQTPSHQVTQMGQEVILRCVPISNHLYFYWYRQILGQKVEFLVSFYNNEISEKSEIFDDQFSVERPDGSNFTLKIRSTKLEDSAMYFCASRTPAGGTDTQYFGPGTRLTVL.

On this clonotype: The junction departs from the called germline gene at one end, perhaps through a read error. This chain connects TRBV5-5 to TRBJ2-7; D is possibly TRBD2 (6 bases). In germline, CDR1 is SGHKS, CDR2 YYEKEE (reference sequence). The CDR3 spans 16 residues. This CDR3 reads CASSQDRGTSYYEQYF. The CDR3 DNA is TGCGCCAGCAGCCAAGATCGCGGGACGTCCTACTACGAGCAGTACTTC.

As concerns this clonotype: It differs at one base from a far larger clone, so likely a read error. The V call is TRBV6-4, the J call TRBJ2-6; possibly TRBD1 for D (6 bases). Germline V gene data show CDR1 as MRHNA and CDR2 as SNTAGT. This CDR3 is 14 amino acids long. The CDR3 nucleotides read TGTGCCAGCAGTAACAGGGTTGGGGCCAACGCCCTGACTTTC. Amino acid sequence: CASSNRVGANALTF.

This clonotype came up many times. This chain uses TRBV20-1 with TRBJ2-5, with D unresolved. From germline, CDR1 is DFQATT and CDR2 SNEGSKA (reference sequence). The CDR3 covers 14 residues. Trimming removed 3 bases at V and 1 base at J, with 12 bases between. CDR3 region: CSASIDTTQETQYF. The DNA of the CDR3 is TGCAGTGCTAGCATTGACACCACCCAAGAGACCCAGTACTTC.

This clonotype was detected ten times or more. The chain combines TRBV30 with TRBJ1-5; D might be TRBD1 (5 bases). The germline gives CDR1 GTSNPN, CDR2 SVGIG (reference sequence). V lost 2 bases and J lost 8, with 16 bases in between. The CDR3 runs to 14 residues. In nucleotides, the CDR3 is TGTGCCTGGAGTCCCCCGGGACCTTCCGAGCCCCAGCATTTT. Its protein is CAWSPPGPSEPQHF.

This chain joins TRBV7-3 and TRBJ2-5; 11 bases align to TRBD2. J gave up 5 bases and V 5 bases, and 10 bases lay outside the gene matches. This CDR3 region has 16 residues. The germline CDR1 and CDR2 sequences are SGHTA and FQGTGA. CDR3 bases: TGTGCCAGCAGCCTAGTAGCGGGGGGGCGAGCGGAGACCCAGTACTTC. It yields the protein CASSLVAGGRAETQYF.

This clonotype was picked up many times. CDR3 coding DNA: TGTGCCAGCAGTTACTCGAGCACCTACTACGAGCAGTACTTC. It encodes CASSYSSTYYEQYF. This sequence joins TRBV6-5 and TRBJ2-7; unclear D gene. Germline values: CDR1 MNHEY, CDR2 SVGAGI. The CDR3 sequence is 14 residues long. The V end was cut by 0 bases, the J end by 3 bases, with 9 bases between.

This clonotype was detected ten times or more. The CDR3 loop is CASSLAAGIYEQYF. CDR3 nucleotide sequence: TGTGCCAGCAGCTTGGCTGCAGGTATCTACGAGCAGTACTTC. The chain recombines TRBV5-5 with TRBJ2-7; D unclear. CDR3 length: 14 amino acids. Germline loops: CDR1 SGHKS, CDR2 YYEKEE (reference sequence). With 0 bases removed from V and 3 bases from J, the gap between germline ends came to 10 bases. Full variable domain (outside the CDR3, taken from reference TRBV5-5 and TRBJ2-7): DAGVTQSPTHLIKTRGQQVTLRCSPISGHKSVSWYQQVLGQGPQFIFQYYEKEERGRGNFPDRFSARQFPNYSSELNVNALLLGDSALYLCASSLAAGIYEQYFGPGTRLTVT.

As regards this clonotype: A read error may account for a junction end that differs from germline. The chain carries TRBV11-2 and TRBJ2-7, with TRBD1 identical over 10 bases. CDR3 length: 14 amino acids. Germline V lookup: CDR1 SGHAT, CDR2 FQNNGV. Here the CDR3 DNA reads TGTGCCGGCAGTTCGGACAGGGGGATAAACGAGCAGCACTTC. Its translation: CAGSSDRGINEQHF.